The 14 T cell receptor beta chains below all came from one sample that was sequenced in a study of CD8+ T cells in alopecia areata (dated by TCRdb to the late 2010s). The treatment or condition label of this sample denotes: oral pan-JAK inhibitor, 5-10 mg twice daily. The library relied on the immunoSEQ multiplex PCR assay. To provide template for TCR sequencing, every sample had RNA extracted and reverse transcribed into cDNA. The clones in this table, taken by TCRdb from immuneACCESS, are in-frame only. Not every clone is retained; where verified, under half of the shortfall comes from an unresolved V gene, and the cause of the rest is unknown. A total of roughly 280,000 clones appear in this sample, 60% of them only once. The ten largest make up 0.75% to 0.95% of the sample. The sample here was CD4+ T cells sorted from blood, taken at approximately week 51, from a patient treated with tofacitinib. The receptors here all came from a human donor with alopecia areata.

This clone was recorded a few times. The V gene is TRBV7-2, the J gene TRBJ2-1; 7 bases align to TRBD2. There are 14 residues in the CDR3. CDR1 and CDR2 from the germline V gene are SGHTA and FQGNSA. The ends lost 4 bases at V and 8 bases at J; junction bases unmatched: 8. In DNA, the CDR3 is TGTGCCAGCAGCTCTCGGACTAGAGGGGATGAGCAGTTCTTC. Its protein is CASSSRTRGDEQFF.

This clone turned up a few times. The chain links TRBV7-8 to TRBJ1-6; 8 nucleotides align to TRBD1. CDR1 is SGHVS and CDR2 is FQNEAQ in the germline V gene. J was trimmed by 7 bases and V by 6 bases; bases with no gene match: 5. CDR3 size: 14 residues. CDR3 nucleotide sequence: TGTGCCAGCAGGGTTGGGACAGGAAATTCACCCCTCCACTTT. It yields the protein CASRVGTGNSPLHF.

This clone was seen a handful of times. V usage is TRBV6-5 and J usage is TRBJ2-7, with a possible D match to TRBD2 (5 bases). The CDR3 is made up of 14 amino acids. The germline V gene has CDR1 MNHEY and CDR2 SVGAGI. The V end was cut by 6 bases, the J end by 0 bases, with 12 bases between. The CDR3 DNA sequence: TGTGCCAGCAGCCCCACCGGGGACTCCTACGAGCAGTACTTC. Translation gives CASSPTGDSYEQYF.

This clone is a singleton in its sample. V usage is TRBV6-5 and J usage is TRBJ2-2, with D possibly matching TRBD2 (5 bases). Germline CDR1 and CDR2: MNHEY and SVGAGI. V shed 3 bases and J shed 1 base, with 6 bases lying between them. The CDR3 loop spans 14 amino acids. CDR3 residues: CASSYGRNTGELFF. The CDR3 nucleotides are TGTGCCAGCAGTTATGGGAGGAACACCGGGGAGCTGTTTTTT.

This clone was seen a few times. The chain combines TRBV7-2 with TRBJ2-1; D gene unclear. The germline V gene has CDR1 SGHTA and CDR2 FQGNSA. The CDR3 sequence is 14 residues long. V was clipped by 2 bases and J by 10 bases, with 15 bases between them. The CDR3 sequence: CASSLRLLGVEQFF. The CDR3 DNA is TGTGCCAGCAGCTTACGGCTGCTTGGGGTAGAGCAGTTCTTC.

This clone was counted only a few times. The chain has TRBV5-4 and TRBJ2-1, with 7 bases matching TRBD1. V trimming: 1 base; J trimming: 8 bases; junction bases outside the gene matches: 9. Looked up from germline, CDR1 is SGHNT and CDR2 is YYREEE (reference sequence). The CDR3 has 15 amino acids. This CDR3 is CASSLLGGGLDEQFF. As DNA, the CDR3 is TGTGCCAGCAGCTTGCTAGGGGGCGGGCTCGATGAGCAGTTCTTC.

The gene calls are TRBV29-1 and TRBJ2-7, with a possible D match to TRBD1 (5 bases). V was pared by 5 bases and J by 3 bases, with 11 bases between. Per the germline V gene, CDR1 is SQVTM and CDR2 is ANQGSEA. This CDR3 has 12 residues. CDR3 region: CSVSDRIYEQYF. CDR3 coding DNA: TGCAGCGTTTCAGACAGAATCTACGAGCAGTACTTC.

The chain combines TRBV30 with TRBJ1-3; D remains ambiguous. The CDR3 has 15 residues. CDR1 and CDR2 (germline): GTSNPN, SVGIG (reference sequence). V was trimmed by 0 bases and J by 2 bases, leaving 11 bases between them. The CDR3 sequence is CAWSVSGRTGNTIYF. The CDR3 DNA reads as TGTGCCTGGAGTGTTTCAGGAAGAACTGGAAACACCATATATTTT. Together with reference TRBV30 and TRBJ1-3, the CDR3 gives the full variable domain: SQTIHQWPATLVQPVGSPLSLECTVEGTSNPNLYWYRQAAGRGLQLLFYSVGIGQISSEVPQNLSASRPQDRQFILSSKKLLLSDSGFYLCAWSVSGRTGNTIYFGEGSWLTVV.

The chain joins TRBV30 to TRBJ2-4; maybe TRBD1 (5 bases). CDR3 length: 13 residues. Germline V lookup: CDR1 GTSNPN, CDR2 SVGIG (reference sequence). V dropped 4 bases and J dropped 2 bases, with 9 bases sitting between them. The CDR3 here is CAWTGSTKNIQYF. For the CDR3, the DNA is TGTGCCTGGACAGGGTCAACCAAAAACATTCAGTACTTC.

V is TRBV4-3 and J is TRBJ1-2, with no clear D. The germline V gene has CDR1 LGHNA and CDR2 YSLEER. V dropped 0 bases and J dropped 3 bases, with 8 bases sitting between them. The CDR3 consists of 14 residues. The CDR3 bases are TGCGCCAGCAGCCAAGATCAGGAGTACTATGGCTACACCTTC. It encodes CASSQDQEYYGYTF.

The chain carries TRBV11-1 and TRBJ2-7; 9 nucleotides line up with TRBD1. Trimming took 8 bases from V and 3 from J; bases not matched to a gene: 2. CDR3 length equals 12 residues. CDR1 SGHAT and CDR2 FQDESV come from the germline V gene (reference sequence). The CDR3 region has the DNA TGTGCCAGCGGGACAGGGTTCTACGAGCAGTACTTC. Its translation: CASGTGFYEQYF.

The chain uses TRBV6-6 and TRBJ2-3, with TRBD2 identical over 8 bases. Germline trimming cut 7 bases from V and 0 bases from J; bases unmatched to any gene: 9. From germline, CDR1 is MNHNY and CDR2 SVGAGI (reference sequence). This CDR3 has 16 residues. The chain's CDR3 is CASTHGGGTSTDTQYF. CDR3 nucleotides: TGTGCCAGCACCCACGGGGGGGGGACGAGCACAGATACGCAGTATTTT.

The chain couples TRBV9 to TRBJ2-5; 7 nucleotides line up with TRBD1. Trimming cost V 3 bases and J 4 bases; bases outside gene matches: 9. There are 15 residues in the CDR3. Germline loops: CDR1 SGDLS, CDR2 YYNGEE. The CDR3 here is CASSARQGEGETQYF. DNA for the CDR3: TGTGCCAGCAGCGCTCGACAGGGAGAAGGAGAGACCCAGTACTTC.

J is TRBJ2-1 and V is TRBV29-1; D possibly matches TRBD1 or TRBD2 (5 bases each). The V and J ends lost 4 bases and 0 bases respectively, with 13 bases between them. This CDR3 region has 15 residues. Germline assignment: CDR1 SQVTM and CDR2 ANQGSEA. CDR3 coding DNA: TGCAGCGTTGTCCTCGGGGCAGGCTCCTACAATGAGCAGTTCTTC. Translated, it gives CSVVLGAGSYNEQFF.